This T cell receptor beta chain was captured by sequencing in a study of shared clonotypes between healthy human individuals. General study points: Genetic and exposure-history diversity was limited by the small donor number. Among a handful of donors, approximately 5.4% of naive CD4 clonotypes were found in common.

Concerning this clone: Its antigen is unknown. Other DNA sequences from this sample encode an identical CDR3 as well.

Germline assignment: CDR1 SGHRS and CDR2 YFSETQ. Deletions cut 0 bases from V and 2 bases from J, with 5 bases between. The CDR3 is 14 amino acids. Assay: immunoSEQ multiplex PCR; the TCRdb copy retains only in-frame clones and omits some. The table shows over a million clones, with around 78% occurring only once. This TCR was recovered from a man between 18 and 29 years old in good health. Some clones in this sample may be carry-over from other donors' samples. This chain uses TRBV5-1 with TRBJ2-2, with D hard to call. Material for sequencing was memory CD4+ T cells from PBMCs. Sample subset: CD45RA-negative fraction. The CDR3 region is CASSLDSNTGELFF. CDR3 in DNA: TGCGCCAGCAGCTTGGACAGTAACACCGGGGAGCTGTTTTTT.